These 13 T cell receptor beta chains originate from one sample sequenced in a study of shared clonotypes between healthy human individuals. Sequencing used immunoSEQ multiplex PCR; TCRdb keeps in-frame clones, though not all of them. The sample shows a few million clones, approximately 92% of them seen only once. The sequenced material came from naive CD4+ T cells sorted from blood. Subset denoted: CD45RA+ positively selected. The receptors come from a young man in good health.

Concerning this clone: Other DNA sequences in this sample translate to the same CDR3. This rearrangement joins TRBV18 to TRBJ1-1; D gene uncertain. V lost 3 bases and J lost 0, with 8 bases in between. Germline V gene data show CDR1 as KGHSH and CDR2 as LQKENI. There are 14 residues in the CDR3. The CDR3 protein is CASSPATLNTEAFF. In nucleotides, the CDR3 is TGTGCCAGCTCACCGGCCACTTTGAACACTGAAGCTTTCTTT.

The J gene is TRBJ2-2, the V gene TRBV10-3; TRBD1 agrees at 12 bases. There are 19 residues in the CDR3. The germline gives CDR1 ENHRY, CDR2 SYGVKD. The V and J ends lost 10 bases and 3 bases, in that order; junction bases with no gene match: 18. The CDR3 loop is CATETKGTGGLLDTGELFF. As DNA, the CDR3 is TGTGCCACCGAAACTAAAGGGACAGGGGGCCTTTTAGACACCGGGGAGCTGTTTTTT.

The chain is built from TRBV29-1 and TRBJ1-2, with 7 nucleotides matching TRBD1. The ends lost 4 bases at V and 2 bases at J; junction bases unmatched: 1. Germline loops: CDR1 SQVTM, CDR2 ANQGSEA. This CDR3 contains 12 residues. The CDR3 DNA reads as TGCAGCGTTGTGGGACAGAACTATGGCTACACCTTC. This gives the protein CSVVGQNYGYTF. Drawing the rest from reference TRBV29-1 and TRBJ1-2, the complete variable domain is SAVISQKPSRDICQRGTSLTIQCQVDSQVTMMFWYRQQPGQSLTLIATANQGSEATYESGFVIDKFPISRPNLTFSTLTVSNMSPEDSSIYLCSVVGQNYGYTFGSGTRLTVV.

The chain recombines TRBV9 with TRBJ2-1; TRBD2 aligns across 7 bases. The germline V gene has CDR1 SGDLS and CDR2 YYNGEE. The ends lost 3 bases at V and 2 bases at J; junction bases unmatched: 5. The CDR3 runs 15 residues. CDR3 sequence: CASSERLAPYNEQFF. The CDR3 bases are TGTGCCAGCAGCGAAAGACTAGCCCCCTACAATGAGCAGTTCTTC.

A remark on this clone: The sample has other DNA sequences that encode this CDR3 too. This chain connects TRBV5-4 to TRBJ2-7; tentatively, D is TRBD2 (5 bases). The CDR3 is made up of 13 amino acids. Germline V gene sequence: CDR1 SGHNT, CDR2 YYREEE (reference sequence). V lost 4 bases and J 0 bases, leaving 8 bases between the germline ends. CDR3 loop: CASSRTSSYEQYF. The CDR3 nucleotides are TGTGCCAGCAGCCGTACTAGCTCCTACGAGCAGTACTTC.

This rearrangement joins TRBV30 to TRBJ2-5; 7 positions match TRBD1. The J call may be incorrect, as the DNA end agrees better with TRBJ2-7. The CDR3 contains 11 residues. Germline V gene data show CDR1 as GTSNPN and CDR2 as SVGIG (reference sequence). The CDR3 protein is CAWRTGSEQYF. CDR3 DNA: TGTGCCTGGAGGACAGGGAGCGAGCAGTACTTC.

The chain couples TRBV7-6 to TRBJ1-3; D gene ambiguous. The germline gives CDR1 SGHVS, CDR2 FNYEAQ. The CDR3 is 16 amino acids. The V end lost 1 base, the J end lost 7 bases, and 17 bases lay between the germline ends. CDR3 sequence reads: CASSLGGSYLGNTIYF. The CDR3 region has the DNA TGTGCCAGCAGCTTAGGCGGTAGCTACCTGGGGAACACCATATATTTT.

This chain links TRBV5-3 with TRBJ1-3; 8 nucleotides match TRBD1. TRBV5-3 is given ORF status, its function remaining uncertain. V shed 0 bases and J 3 bases; nucleotides not matched to a gene: 8. The CDR3 sequence is 17 residues long. The CDR3, as DNA: TGTGCCAGAAGCTTGGTCGGCTTCAGGGGGCTTGGAAACACCATATATTTT. Its translation is CARSLVGFRGLGNTIYF.

The genes are TRBV6-5 and TRBJ1-1; D unclear. This CDR3 is built from 13 residues. Germline CDR1 is MNHEY and CDR2 is SVGAGI. Trimming cost V 2 bases and J 6 bases, with 10 bases left between them. The CDR3 protein is CASSYGTSPEAFF. The CDR3 DNA is TGTGCCAGCAGTTACGGAACAAGCCCTGAAGCTTTCTTT.

The rearrangement links TRBV6-6 to TRBJ1-1; 7 nucleotides line up with TRBD1. V lost 8 bases and J lost 5; bases outside the gene matches: 14. In germline, CDR1 is MNHNY, CDR2 SVGAGI (reference sequence). The CDR3 covers 15 residues. The CDR3 bases are TGTGCCAGCGCCTCGGGGGCAGGGGGGGAGACTGAAGCTTTCTTT. The encoded protein is CASASGAGGETEAFF.

Concerning this clone: In the same sample, other DNA sequences code for this CDR3. V and J are TRBV7-9 and TRBJ1-3; 8 bases line up with TRBD1. The CDR3 contains 14 residues. The trim removed 5 bases at V and 2 bases at J, leaving 2 bases unmatched. CDR1 and CDR2 (germline): SEHNR, FQNEAQ (reference sequence). The CDR3 nucleotides read TGTGCCAGCAGCCAGACAGGGGCTGGAAACACCATATATTTT. Protein sequence: CASSQTGAGNTIYF.

The chain carries TRBV7-9 and TRBJ1-1; maybe TRBD1 (5 bases). V was shortened by 4 bases and J by 10 bases, with 13 bases between the two germline ends. Germline CDR1 is SEHNR and CDR2 is FQNEAQ (reference sequence). This CDR3 contains 12 residues. CDR3 nucleotides: TGTGCCAGCAGCTCGACCGGGCAGGGAGCTTTCTTT. Translated, it gives CASSSTGQGAFF.

This clone occurred once. This sample includes further DNA sequences coding for the same CDR3. The V call is TRBV6-5, the J call TRBJ2-3, with 10 bases fitting TRBD1. The CDR3 contains 15 residues. Germline V gene lookup returns CDR1 MNHEY and CDR2 SVGAGI. V lost 5 bases, J lost 4 bases, and 6 bases stayed unmatched. The CDR3 nucleotides read TGTGCCAGCAGTCGGGGGACAGGGGAGGCAGATACGCAGTATTTT. Its protein is CASSRGTGEADTQYF.